This TCR beta chain is drawn from a study of control samples from healthy donors and cancer patients. Sequencing used immunoSEQ multiplex PCR; TCRdb keeps in-frame clones, though not all of them. The sample records roughly 400,000 clones, about 93% being singletons. The sequence was obtained from a middle-aged man with head and neck cancer. Input material: PBMCs.

The CDR3 region has the DNA TGTGCCAGCAGTACATTCGGGAACACCGGGGAGCTGTTTTTT. Its translation is CASSTFGNTGELFF. This chain joins TRBV2 and TRBJ2-2; D uncertain. Germline assignment: CDR1 SNHLY and CDR2 FYNNEI. This CDR3 is 14 amino acids long. The V end lost 5 bases, the J end lost 1 base, and 8 bases lay between the germline ends. Supplemented by reference TRBV2 and TRBJ2-2, the full variable domain reads EPEVTQTPSHQVTQMGQEVILRCVPISNHLYFYWYRQILGQKVEFLVSFYNNEISEKSEIFDDQFSVERPDGSNFTLKIRSTKLEDSAMYFCASSTFGNTGELFFGEGSRLTVL.